This TCR beta chain was profiled in a study of blood T cell repertoires in COVID-19. Overall study: Material from acute and convalescent COVID-19 was sourced from the United States, Italy and Spain. PBMCs, B-cell-depleted T cells, or T cells provided the cDNA or gDNA that made up the material.

Deletions cut 5 bases from V and 6 bases from J, with 20 bases between. Germline V CDR1 and CDR2: SGHTA, FQGNSA. CDR3 length: 15 amino acids. Original methodology: Reference gene primer amplification gave estimated nucleated cell counts. The data were produced by immunoSEQ multiplex PCR, yet TCRdb's version contains in-frame clones alone and is incomplete. That table furnishes V, J and clone size, whereas the DNA furnished D and trimming. Of 110,000 or so clones listed, about 88% are singletons. This chain connects TRBV7-2 to TRBJ2-7, with D possibly TRBD2 on 5 matching bases. The TCR sequence derives from a woman in her 70s who had recovered from COVID-19. Sample: peripheral blood. This CDR3 reads CASSDGWRAVGEQYF. Here the CDR3 DNA reads TGTGCCAGCAGCGACGGATGGAGAGCGGTCGGCGAGCAGTACTTC.